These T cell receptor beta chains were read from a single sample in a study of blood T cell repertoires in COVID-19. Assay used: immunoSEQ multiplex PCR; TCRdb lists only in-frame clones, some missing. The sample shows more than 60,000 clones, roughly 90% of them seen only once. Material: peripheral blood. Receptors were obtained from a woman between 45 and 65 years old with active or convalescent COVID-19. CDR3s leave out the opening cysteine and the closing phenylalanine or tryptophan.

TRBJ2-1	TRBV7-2	ASSSQRERNEQF
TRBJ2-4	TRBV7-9	ASSLATETKNIQY
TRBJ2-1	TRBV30	AWSNYPLIGGREPNEQF
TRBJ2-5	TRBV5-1	ASSAPIARTGRETQY
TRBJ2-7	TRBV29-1	SVAEAYYEQY
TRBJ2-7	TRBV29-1	SVEDGMVYEQY
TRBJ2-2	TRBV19	ASRPREQNTGELF
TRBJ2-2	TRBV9	ASSVDRDSPSTGELF
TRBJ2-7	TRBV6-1	ASSESLAGYYEQY
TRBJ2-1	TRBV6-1	ASSVTSGRWSYNEQF
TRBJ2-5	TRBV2	ASSEVGGDETQY
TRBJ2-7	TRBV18	ASSPPLDTYEQY
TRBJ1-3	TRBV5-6	ASSFGQGNSRNTIY